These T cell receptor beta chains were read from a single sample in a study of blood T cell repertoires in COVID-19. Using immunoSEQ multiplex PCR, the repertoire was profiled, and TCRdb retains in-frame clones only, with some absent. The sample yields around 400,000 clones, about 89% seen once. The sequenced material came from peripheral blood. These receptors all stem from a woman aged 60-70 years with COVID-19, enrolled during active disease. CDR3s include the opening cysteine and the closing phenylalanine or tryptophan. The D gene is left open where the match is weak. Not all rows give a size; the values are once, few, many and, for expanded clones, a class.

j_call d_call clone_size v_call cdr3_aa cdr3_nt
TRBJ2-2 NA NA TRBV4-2 CASSLLVNTGELFF TGTGCCAGCAGCCTACTAGTGAACACCGGGGAGCTGTTTTTT
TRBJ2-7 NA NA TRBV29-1 CSVVDRAYEQYF TGCAGCGTTGTTGACAGAGCCTACGAGCAGTACTTC
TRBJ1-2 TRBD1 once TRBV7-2 CASSRGTGQKYGYTF TGTGCCAGCAGCCGCGGAACGGGACAGAAGTATGGCTACACCTTC
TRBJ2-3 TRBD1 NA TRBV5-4 CASSARSGRQGAHTQYF TGTGCCAGCAGCGCGCGTTCCGGGAGACAGGGGGCCCATACGCAGTATTTT
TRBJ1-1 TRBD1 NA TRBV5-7 CASSFRHRGWENTEAFF TGTGCCAGCAGCTTTCGCCACAGGGGGTGGGAGAACACTGAAGCTTTCTTT
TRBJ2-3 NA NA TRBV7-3 CASSLGQITDTQYF TGTGCCAGCAGCTTAGGACAGATCACAGATACGCAGTATTTT
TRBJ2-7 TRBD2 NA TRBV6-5 CASSYGGSGGYEQYF TGTGCCAGCAGTTACGGTGGTAGCGGGGGGTACGAGCAGTACTTC
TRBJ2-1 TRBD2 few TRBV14 CASSLRGGLASSSYNEQFF TGTGCCAGCAGCCTACGGGGGGGGCTGGCGTCGAGCTCCTACAATGAGCAGTTCTTC
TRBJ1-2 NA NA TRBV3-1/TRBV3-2 CASSALNYGYTF TGTGCCAGCAGCGCCCTAAACTATGGCTACACCTTC
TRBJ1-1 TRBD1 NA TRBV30 CAFQGQLNTEAFF TGTGCCTTCCAGGGACAGCTGAACACTGAAGCTTTCTTT
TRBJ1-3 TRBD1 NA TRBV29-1 CSGKTGDTRNTIYF TGCAGCGGGAAGACAGGGGATACGAGAAACACCATATATTTT
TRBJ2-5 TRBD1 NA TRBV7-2 CASSFTGVAETQYF TGTGCCAGCAGCTTTACAGGGGTAGCGGAGACCCAGTACTTC
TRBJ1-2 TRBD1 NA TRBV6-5 CASMDLTGGRGYTF TGTGCCAGCATGGACTTAACAGGGGGCAGGGGCTACACCTTC
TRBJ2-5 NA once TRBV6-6 CASNRERETQYF TGTGCCAGCAACCGGGAGAGGGAGACCCAGTACTTC
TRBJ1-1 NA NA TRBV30 CAWILEVNTEAFF TGTGCCTGGATCCTAGAGGTGAACACTGAAGCTTTCTTT
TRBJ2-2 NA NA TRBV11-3 CASSFQAPNTGELFF TGTGCCAGCAGCTTCCAGGCGCCGAACACCGGGGAGCTGTTTTTT
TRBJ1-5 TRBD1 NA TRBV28 CASTSDRGQRGAQHF TGTGCCAGCACCTCGGACAGGGGCCAACGGGGAGCCCAGCATTTT
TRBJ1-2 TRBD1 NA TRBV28 CASSVTGEDYGYTF TGTGCCAGCAGCGTGACAGGGGAGGACTATGGCTACACCTTC
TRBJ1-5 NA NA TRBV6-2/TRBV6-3 CASSYSAQGRPPQHF TGTGCCAGCAGTTACTCGGCCCAGGGGAGACCGCCCCAGCATTTT
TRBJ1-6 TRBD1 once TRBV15 CATSRDRVNSPLHF TGTGCCACCAGCAGGGACAGGGTTAATTCACCCCTCCACTTT
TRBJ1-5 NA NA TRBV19 CASSPSQALYSNQPQHF TGTGCCAGTAGTCCCTCGCAGGCTCTCTATAGCAATCAGCCCCAGCATTTT
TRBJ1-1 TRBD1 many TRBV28 CASRPRGLGTEAFF TGTGCCAGCCGCCCTAGGGGGCTGGGCACTGAAGCTTTCTTT
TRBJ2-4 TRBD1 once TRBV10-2 CASSVLGGDPKNIQYF TGCGCCAGCAGTGTGTTAGGGGGCGATCCCAAAAACATTCAGTACTTC
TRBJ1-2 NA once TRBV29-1 CSTEYGGYTF TGCAGTACGGAGTACGGTGGCTACACCTTC
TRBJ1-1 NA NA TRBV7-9 CASSLVAGNTEAFF TGTGCCAGCAGCTTAGTCGCTGGCAACACTGAAGCTTTCTTT
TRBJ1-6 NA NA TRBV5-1 CASSLGGNNSPLHF TGCGCCAGCAGCTTGGGAGGTAATAATTCACCCCTCCACTTT
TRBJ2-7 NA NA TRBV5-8 CASSAVGLPYEQYF TGTGCCAGCAGCGCCGTGGGACTTCCCTACGAGCAGTACTTC
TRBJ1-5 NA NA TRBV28 CASSLVEGYQPQHF TGTGCCAGCAGCCTCGTTGAGGGCTATCAGCCCCAGCATTTT
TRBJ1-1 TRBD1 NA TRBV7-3 CASSPWTGGNTEAFF TGTGCCAGCAGCCCCTGGACAGGGGGGAACACTGAAGCTTTCTTT
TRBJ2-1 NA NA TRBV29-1 CSVDGRVHNEQFF TGCAGCGTTGACGGCAGGGTCCACAATGAGCAGTTCTTC
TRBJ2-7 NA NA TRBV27 CASSLLTAGYEQYF TGTGCCAGCAGTTTATTGACAGCCGGGTACGAGCAGTACTTC
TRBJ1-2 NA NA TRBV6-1 CASSSSGQGASGYTF NA
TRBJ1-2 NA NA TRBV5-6 CASSLVGPRNGYTF TGTGCCAGCAGCTTGGTGGGGCCCAGGAACGGCTACACCTTC